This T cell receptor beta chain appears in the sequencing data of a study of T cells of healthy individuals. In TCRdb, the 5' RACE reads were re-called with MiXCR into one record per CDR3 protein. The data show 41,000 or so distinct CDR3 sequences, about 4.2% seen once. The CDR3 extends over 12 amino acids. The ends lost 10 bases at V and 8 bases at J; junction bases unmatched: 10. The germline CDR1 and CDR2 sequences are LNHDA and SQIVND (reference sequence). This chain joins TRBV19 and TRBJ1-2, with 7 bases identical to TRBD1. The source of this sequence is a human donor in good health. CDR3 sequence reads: CATSEGARGYTF. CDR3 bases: TGTGCCACGTCTGAGGGGGCAAGGGGCTACACCTTC.